Listed below are T cell receptor beta chains from one sample, sequenced in a study of identifying expanded T cells in peripheral blood. Data came from immunoSEQ multiplex PCR; TCRdb stores just in-frame clones and leaves some out. The sample lists around 120,000 clones, around 88% occurring once. Specimen: blood. These receptors were collected from a person aged 18-70 years in good health. Each CDR3 is given without its conserved first and last residue. Fields, in order: J gene, V gene, CDR3 protein.

J gene: TRBJ2-3
V gene: TRBV5-1
CDR3 protein: ASSTGRQTDTQY

J gene: TRBJ2-6
V gene: TRBV7-3
CDR3 protein: ASSRRTSGDSGANVLT

J gene: TRBJ1-4
V gene: TRBV7-2
CDR3 protein: ASSLDTGSGEKLF

J gene: TRBJ2-1
V gene: TRBV7-8
CDR3 protein: ASSPGPVNEQF

J gene: TRBJ2-1
V gene: TRBV7-3
CDR3 protein: ASSLSGGSYNEQF

J gene: TRBJ1-4
V gene: TRBV30
CDR3 protein: AWGDPTNEKLF

J gene: TRBJ2-7
V gene: TRBV7-9
CDR3 protein: ASSYLVPYEQY

J gene: TRBJ2-2
V gene: TRBV10-3
CDR3 protein: AISEGTSGRSSTGELF

J gene: TRBJ1-2
V gene: TRBV20-1
CDR3 protein: SARTLEDYT

J gene: TRBJ2-2
V gene: TRBV6-1
CDR3 protein: ASVDPNTGELF

J gene: TRBJ2-1
V gene: TRBV5-6
CDR3 protein: ASSAASWDRGGVGQF

J gene: TRBJ1-4
V gene: TRBV6-5
CDR3 protein: ASSRTATNEKLF

J gene: TRBJ2-1
V gene: TRBV9
CDR3 protein: ASSVDGGADEQF

J gene: TRBJ1-6
V gene: TRBV2
CDR3 protein: ASIPGTHNSPLH

J gene: TRBJ2-2
V gene: TRBV11-2
CDR3 protein: ASSLEGLGGELF

J gene: TRBJ1-5
V gene: TRBV10-3
CDR3 protein: AISEPDGNQPQH

J gene: TRBJ2-5
V gene: TRBV5-4
CDR3 protein: ASSLAPGLAGMEETQY

J gene: TRBJ2-5
V gene: TRBV7-3
CDR3 protein: ASSLRSPETQY

J gene: TRBJ1-2
V gene: TRBV27
CDR3 protein: ASRRTEGHYGYT

J gene: TRBJ2-5
V gene: TRBV7-2
CDR3 protein: ASSLYSGDQETQY

J gene: TRBJ2-2
V gene: TRBV4-2
CDR3 protein: ASSQSGELF

J gene: TRBJ2-3
V gene: TRBV27
CDR3 protein: ASRLSLAGVADTQY

J gene: TRBJ1-6
V gene: TRBV9
CDR3 protein: ASSVQQVSSPLH

J gene: TRBJ2-7
V gene: TRBV19
CDR3 protein: ASSYRDRSYEQY

J gene: TRBJ1-1
V gene: TRBV28
CDR3 protein: ASSLGGGPNTEAF

J gene: TRBJ1-5
V gene: TRBV6-1
CDR3 protein: ASSPIQGFRQPQH

J gene: TRBJ1-6
V gene: TRBV4-3
CDR3 protein: ASSQDRSPLH

J gene: TRBJ2-7
V gene: TRBV4-3
CDR3 protein: ASSQGAGAGAYEQY

J gene: TRBJ2-7
V gene: TRBV25-1
CDR3 protein: ASRDGWGEQY

J gene: TRBJ2-2
V gene: TRBV19
CDR3 protein: ASRTSSESNTGELF

J gene: TRBJ1-4
V gene: TRBV5-1
CDR3 protein: ASSLTSPGVEKLF

J gene: TRBJ2-3
V gene: TRBV10-1
CDR3 protein: ASSQGQGTDTQY

J gene: TRBJ2-2
V gene: TRBV5-4
CDR3 protein: ASSFSRQGDGELF

J gene: TRBJ2-4
V gene: TRBV6-5
CDR3 protein: ASSLGTGGDLGIQY

J gene: TRBJ2-7
V gene: TRBV7-2
CDR3 protein: ASSSSVGSYEQY

J gene: TRBJ1-2
V gene: TRBV27
CDR3 protein: ASSLSGSAGNYGYT

J gene: TRBJ1-3
V gene: TRBV11-2
CDR3 protein: ASSLMRGDREDTIY